This TCR beta chain was captured by sequencing in a study of blood T cells in healthy people across ages. A second PCR, run for about 7 to 11 cycles, used a sample-barcoded 5' primer plus a J-beta primer mix. TCRdb re-analysed the 5' RACE reads in MiXCR, keeping a single row per CDR3 protein. The sample lists 1.5 million to 2 million distinct CDR3 sequences; less than 50% were seen once. Extraction yielded at least 6 micrograms of total RNA per sample. Looked up from germline, CDR1 is SGHTA and CDR2 is FQGNSA. This CDR3 comprises 13 residues. Between the trimmed V and J ends, which lost 5 bases and 3 bases, there was a span of 10 bases. In its sample, this clonotype was seen many times.

Material: blood. The clonotype comes from a woman between 35 and 50 years old in good health. The gene calls are TRBV7-2 and TRBJ2-5; D is uncertain. This CDR3 is CASSQGRKETQYF. In nucleotides, the CDR3 is TGTGCCAGCAGCCAAGGTCGGAAAGAGACCCAGTACTTC.